This T cell receptor (beta chain) was identified in a study of cytomegalovirus exposure and HLA in healthy donors. Study-level findings and limits: Confirmation was obtained in vitro that a few CMV-associated chains are specific for CMV antigens.

Trimming left V 2 bases short and J 0 bases short, with 11 bases between. Germline V gives CDR1 MDHEN, CDR2 SYDVKM. This CDR3 region has 17 residues. The protocol was immunoSEQ multiplex PCR, while the TCRdb copy is restricted to in-frame clones and leaves out a portion. The sample consists of 250,000 or so clones, 90% of them appearing once. Concerning this clone itself: Its specificity is not known.

Source material: PBMCs. The sequence was collected from a woman under 30 in good health and CMV-seronegative. The chain couples TRBV28 to TRBJ2-6; D perhaps matches TRBD1 (5 bases). The DNA of the CDR3 is TGTGCCAGCAGTTTAAGGGGCAGCACCTCTGGGGCCAACGTCCTGACTTTC. Translating gives CASSLRGSTSGANVLTF.